This paragraph reports one T cell receptor beta chain. It has no known antigen specificity. Within one base of it there is no much larger clone, and no base qualities were kept. The hyperthyroidism patients were 18 to 65 years old and newly diagnosed, with a disease duration of less than 2 months. Patients with other autoimmune diseases, uncontrolled infections, pregnancy or lactation were excluded. Diagnosis was based on clinical symptoms, serum thyroxine, TRAb, thyroid ultrasound and orbital computed tomography. Trizol reagent was used to extract the total RNA, and its quality was then checked on an Agilent 2100 Bioanalyzer. The germline V gene gives CDR1 as SGHTA and CDR2 as FQGNSA. The CDR3 contains 13 residues, cysteine and phenylalanine counted. CDR3 DNA only is kept here, 39 bases in frame from base 1. V loses 1 base at its end and J loses 13 bases; junction bases beyond the gene matches: 7.

This entry is derived from a study of Graves' ophthalmopathy and Graves' hyperthyroidism (dated by TCRdb to between 2018 and 2020). Regarding the complete study: Stable hyperthyroidism was defined as no progression to ophthalmopathy within 18 months of follow-up. The independent validation cohort included about 20 hyperthyroidism patients plus 17 patients who later progressed from hyperthyroidism to ophthalmopathy. In over 5 hyperthyroidism patients, the T-cell repertoire of thyroid tissue was compared with the T-cell repertoire of blood. In total, approximately 130 blood samples were TCR-sequenced: 43 ophthalmopathy, under 85 hyperthyroidism and roughly 17 hyperthyroidism-to-ophthalmopathy patients. Following sample collection, hyperthyroidism patients were given methimazole at a starting dose of 30 mg daily, and ophthalmopathy patients were given high-dose intravenous methylprednisolone. The study used signatures of the TCR beta repertoire to tell Graves' ophthalmopathy apart from Graves' hyperthyroidism and to predict which patients would progress to ophthalmopathy. To explore V-J signatures distinguishing ophthalmopathy from hyperthyroidism, a discovery set of under 110 patients (around 44 ophthalmopathy, 57 stable hyperthyroidism) was enrolled.

For repertoire sequencing, the TCR beta CDR3 regions were amplified from RNA transcripts. A first-round RT-PCR used HTBI primers with the Qiagen OneStep RT-PCR kit, followed by a second-round multiplex PCR, size selection and purification. Libraries were sequenced on an Illumina HiSeq2000 using paired-end 100 bp reads. The original pipeline was this. Reads were processed with SOAPnuke, discarding reads with adapters, uncalled bases, mean Phred below 15, or no exact constant-primer or identifier match. COPE v1.2.5 was used to merge the high-quality paired reads. Each unique nucleotide sequence was treated as a clonotype, and MiTCR v1.1 was used to align the clonotypes to the IMGT TRB V, D and J references. Analysis was restricted to V-J combinations with a frequency above 0.0001, which covered roughly 99% of repertoires. For each V-J combination, a TCR clonal expansion and chaos score was defined as the ratio of F50 clonal expansion to chaos observed in the TCRdist matrix. Welch's t-statistics and random forest were used to reduce features to about 13 V-J combinations, which were fed into a naive Bayes classifier. The Morisita-Horn index was used to measure how similar the thyroid and blood repertoires were. TCRdb trimmed public reads at Q25 via fastp, called clones via MiXCR and kept in-frame beta chains. Rows merge per CDR3 protein into single entries with the most common DNA and genes. For this entry, the V and J calls and clone size follow TCRdb and not the study's own pipeline. The sample profile shows around 1.1 million distinct CDR3 sequences; 35% to 45% of them were found once. The top ten clones comprise 11% of the sample.

Overall study results and their limits: Most expanded thyroid clonotypes with frequency above 0.001 were also detected in blood, suggesting blood repertoires may reflect the thyroid immune response. Sample size was not predetermined statistically, and investigators were not blinded to group allocation. In cross-validation, the 13-signature model distinguished ophthalmopathy from stable hyperthyroidism with about 90% sensitivity and 81% to 82% specificity, while in the test set the corresponding values were about 80% and 75%. In validation, the model predicted ophthalmopathy progression with nearly 71% sensitivity and around 72% specificity; eleven to twelve predicted patients were CT-confirmed with GO in a median of approximately six months.

Here the chain combines TRBV7-2 and TRBJ2-5, with 9 junctional bases fitting TRBD1. The sequence was obtained from an adult man with Graves' hyperthyroidism. Sequenced input: peripheral blood or thyroid tissue (not recorded which). The CDR3 sequence is CASSLGGTGIWYF. The bases read TGTGCCAGCAGCTTAGGTGGGACAGGGATTTGGTACTTC. The CDR3, completed at both ends by the reference TRBV7-2 and TRBJ2-5 genes, gives the full variable domain GAGVSQSPSNKVTEKGKDVELRCDPISGHTALYWYRQSLGQGLEFLIYFQGNSAPDKSGLPSDRFSAERTGGSVSTLTIQRTQQEDSAVYLCASSLGGTGIWYFGPGTRLLVL.